This TCR beta chain was identified during a study of vaccination effects on CD4 cells after COVID-19. In the ViraFEST assay, antigen-specific CD4+ clonotypes were identified by expansion after peptide-pool stimulation. Researchers isolated CD4+ T cells once less than 13 days of culture had elapsed. Of the BNT162b2 and mRNA-1273 vaccines, participants received two doses of one or the other. Days 3 and 7 saw half the medium replaced with IL-2 medium. The table came from immunoSEQ multiplex PCR; TCRdb's copy has only in-frame clones and leaves some out. The data contain around 30,000 clones, 55% to 85% of them singletons. Trimming removed 5 bases from V and 1 base from J; junction bases left unmatched: 6. Germline CDR1 LNHDA, CDR2 SQIVND (reference sequence). CDR3 length: 17 amino acids. Comment on this clone: The antigen is undetermined.

The sequencing used CD4+ T cells from PBMCs cultured with HCoV-NL63 spike peptides, collected after COVID-19 vaccination. The genes are TRBV19 and TRBJ1-5; 12 bases are a match to TRBD1. The receptor was derived from a human donor who received a COVID-19 vaccine. CDR3: CASSPGQGARSNQPQHF. The CDR3 region has the DNA TGTGCCAGTAGTCCGGGACAGGGGGCTAGGAGCAATCAGCCCCAGCATTTT.